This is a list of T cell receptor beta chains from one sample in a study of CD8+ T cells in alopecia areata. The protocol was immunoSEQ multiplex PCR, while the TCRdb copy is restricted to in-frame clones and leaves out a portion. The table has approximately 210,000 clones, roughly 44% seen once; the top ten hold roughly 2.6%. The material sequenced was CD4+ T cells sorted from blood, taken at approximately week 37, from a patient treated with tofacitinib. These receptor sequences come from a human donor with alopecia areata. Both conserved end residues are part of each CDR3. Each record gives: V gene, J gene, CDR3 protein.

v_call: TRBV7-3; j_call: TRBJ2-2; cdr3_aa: CASSLNQRGTGELFF
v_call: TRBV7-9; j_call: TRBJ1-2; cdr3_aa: CASSLPSRSGSYGYTF
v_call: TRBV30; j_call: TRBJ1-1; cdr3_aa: CAWTLDSRGKAEAFF
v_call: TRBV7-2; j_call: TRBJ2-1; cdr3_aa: CASSSFPRSGSHHNEQFF
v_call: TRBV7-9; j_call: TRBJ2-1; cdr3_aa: CASSVPLAGLNNEQFF
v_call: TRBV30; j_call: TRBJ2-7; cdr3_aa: CASRGGENEQYF
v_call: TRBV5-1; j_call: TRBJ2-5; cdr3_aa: CASSPTGGGETQYF
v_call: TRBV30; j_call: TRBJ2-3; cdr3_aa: CAWSPTSGISTDTQYF
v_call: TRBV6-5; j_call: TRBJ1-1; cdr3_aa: CASSPHSGKAFF
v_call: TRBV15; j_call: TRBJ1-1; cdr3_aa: CATSWKGNTEAFF
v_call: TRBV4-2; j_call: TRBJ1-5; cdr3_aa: CASSRGQGNQPQHF
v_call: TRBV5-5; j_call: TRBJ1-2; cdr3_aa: CASSLKADSGGYTF
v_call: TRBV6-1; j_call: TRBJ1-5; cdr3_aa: CASSEVDKYQPQHF
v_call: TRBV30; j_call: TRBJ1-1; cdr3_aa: CAWEPGVQNTEAFF
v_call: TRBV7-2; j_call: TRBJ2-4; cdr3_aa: CASSATSGSLIKNIQYF
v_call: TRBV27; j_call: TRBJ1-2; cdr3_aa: CASSPDRGSYGYTF
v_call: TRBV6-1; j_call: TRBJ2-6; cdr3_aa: CASSSRPGANVLTF
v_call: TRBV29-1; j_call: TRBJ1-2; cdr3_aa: CSGMDRDTGYTF
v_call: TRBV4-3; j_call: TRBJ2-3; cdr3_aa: CASSQMGLDTQYF
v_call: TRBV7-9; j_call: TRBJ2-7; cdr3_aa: CASSLDMGFHEQYF
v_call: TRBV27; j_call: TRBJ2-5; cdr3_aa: CASSLMAGMSETQYF
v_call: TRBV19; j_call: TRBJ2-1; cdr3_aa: CASSGLAGGWHEQFF
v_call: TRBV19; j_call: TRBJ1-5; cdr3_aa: CASSRSSNQPQHF
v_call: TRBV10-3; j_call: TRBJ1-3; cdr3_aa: CAIRGHNSGNTIYF
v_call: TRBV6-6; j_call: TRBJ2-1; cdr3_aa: CASSPGTRGDNEQFF
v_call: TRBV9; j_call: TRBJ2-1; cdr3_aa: CASSVVGTGFNEQFF
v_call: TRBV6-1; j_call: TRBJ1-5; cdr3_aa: CASQQGNQPQHF
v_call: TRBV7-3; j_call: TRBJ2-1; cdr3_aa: CASSLGGQGTYNEQFF
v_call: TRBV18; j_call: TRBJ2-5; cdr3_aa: CASTSGTGWETQYF